One sample yielded the 18 T cell receptor beta chains listed below, sequenced in a study of blood T cell repertoires in COVID-19 (dated by TCRdb to between 2020 and 2021). Library preparation employed the immunoSEQ multiplex PCR assay. TCRdb re-hosts the immuneACCESS table, in-frame sequences only. Its copies lack some clones; in the studies checked, an unresolved V gene accounts for under half of them, and the cause for the rest is not known. This sample gives some 240,000 clones in total; about 90% of them show up just once. Over 2.5% of the sample is held by the ten biggest clonotypes. What was sequenced was PBMCs or T cells enriched from blood (not recorded which). These receptors were taken from a woman between 40 and 50 years old who had been exposed to COVID-19.

The gene calls are TRBV3-1 (or the pseudogene TRBV3-2) and TRBJ1-1; 9 positions agree with TRBD1. The CDR3 contains 11 residues. Germline values: CDR1 LGHDT, CDR2 YNNKEL (reference sequence). V lost 8 bases, J lost 10 bases, and 5 bases stayed unmatched. DNA of the CDR3: TGTGCCAGCCTGACAGGGGGGAGAGCTTTCTTT. Translation gives CASLTGGRAFF.

V gene TRBV6-5 combines with J gene TRBJ2-7, with TRBD1 matching 7 bases. Looked up from germline, CDR1 is MNHEY and CDR2 is SVGAGI. The trim removed 2 bases at V and 0 bases at J, leaving 4 bases unmatched. This CDR3 comprises 15 residues. CDR3 in DNA: TGTGCCAGCAGTTACACGGGACAGTCCTCCTACGAGCAGTACTTC. The encoded protein is CASSYTGQSSYEQYF.

The V gene is TRBV15, the J gene TRBJ2-1; TRBD2 is a possible D gene (6 bases). V lost 4 bases and J lost 3, with 7 bases in between. This CDR3 is 13 amino acids long. Germline V gene data show CDR1 as LNHNV and CDR2 as YYDKDF (reference sequence). In DNA form, the CDR3 reads TGTGCCACCAGCAAGACTAGCTACAATGAGCAGTTCTTC. This translates into CATSKTSYNEQFF. Together with reference TRBV15 and TRBJ2-1, the CDR3 gives the full variable domain: DAMVIQNPRYQVTQFGKPVTLSCSQTLNHNVMYWYQQKSSQAPKLLFHYYDKDFNNEADTPDNFQSRRPNTSFCFLDIRSPGLGDTAMYLCATSKTSYNEQFFGPGTRLTVL.

A single count supports this clone. The chain has TRBV28 and TRBJ1-4; weak D call: TRBD1 (5 bases). Per the germline V gene, CDR1 is MDHEN and CDR2 is SYDVKM. The CDR3 sequence is 12 residues long. Trimming pared 3 bases from V and 10 bases from J, leaving 9 bases between. The CDR3 coding sequence is TGTGCCAGCAGTTTGGGAGGGACAAAACTGTTTTTT. The encoded protein is CASSLGGTKLFF.

The chain has TRBV28 and TRBJ2-7; 7 bases line up with TRBD2. Germline V lookup: CDR1 MDHEN, CDR2 SYDVKM. This CDR3 comprises 15 residues. V shed 5 bases and J 3 bases; nucleotides not matched to a gene: 10. The CDR3 sequence: CASSTTSGALYEQYF. CDR3 nucleotides: TGTGCCAGCAGTACCACAAGCGGGGCGCTCTACGAGCAGTACTTC.

CDR3 loop: CASSQSGISYNEQFF. The CDR3 DNA sequence: TGTGCCAGCTCACAAAGCGGTATTTCCTACAATGAGCAGTTCTTC. The chain uses TRBV18 and TRBJ2-1; a weak D match, TRBD2 (5 bases). CDR1 and CDR2 from the germline V gene are KGHSH and LQKENI. Trimming cost V 4 bases and J 1 base, with 11 bases left between them. The CDR3 length is 15 residues.

The rearrangement links TRBV29-1 to TRBJ2-2, with D maybe TRBD2 (5 bases). Germline CDR1 reads SQVTM; CDR2 reads ANQGSEA. CDR3 length: 14 residues. Trimming stripped 3 bases from V and 9 bases from J, with 17 bases between. CDR3 loop: CSVEKTHEGRELFF. For the CDR3, the DNA is TGCAGCGTTGAGAAGACACATGAGGGTCGGGAGCTGTTTTTT.

V usage is TRBV18 and J usage is TRBJ1-5, with a weak D call TRBD1 (5 bases). CDR1 and CDR2 from the germline V gene are KGHSH and LQKENI. This CDR3 spans 13 amino acids. Trimming removed 2 bases at V and 9 bases at J, with 11 bases between. DNA of the CDR3: TGTGCCAGCTCACCAGGGGGGGGGAGGCCCCAGCATTTT. It translates to CASSPGGGRPQHF.

This chain joins TRBV27 and TRBJ2-1, with 11 bases aligning to TRBD1. Germline V lookup: CDR1 MNHEY, CDR2 SMNVEV (reference sequence). This CDR3 has 15 residues. With V trimmed by 4 bases and J by 5 bases, 4 bases remained unmatched. The CDR3 here is CASSWTGGAHNEQFF. The CDR3 coding sequence is TGTGCCAGCAGTTGGACAGGGGGCGCCCACAATGAGCAGTTCTTC.

The genes are TRBV19 and TRBJ2-7, with 8 bases lining up with TRBD1. This CDR3 has 15 amino acids. Losses at the gene ends were 4 bases for V and 1 base for J; bases not matched to a gene: 6. Germline CDR1 and CDR2: LNHDA and SQIVND (reference sequence). CDR3 protein: CASSRAGGFSYEQYF. CDR3 DNA: TGTGCCAGTAGTAGGGCAGGGGGCTTTTCCTACGAGCAGTACTTC.

Turning to this clone: One end of the junction does not line up with germline, which may come from a read error. The chain couples TRBV9 to TRBJ2-1, with D possibly TRBD2 on 7 matching bases. Germline V CDR1 and CDR2: SGDLS, YYNGEE. The CDR3 is made up of 15 amino acids. CDR3 coding DNA: TGTGTCAGCAGCGTAGGGCGGGGGCCGGAGGCCTCTAAGTTCTTC. Translation gives CVSSVGRGPEASKFF.

This chain connects TRBV19 to TRBJ2-3; no definite D call. The CDR3 runs 15 residues. V lost 0 bases and J 0 bases, leaving 7 bases between the germline ends. Germline lookup yields CDR1 LNHDA and CDR2 SQIVND (reference sequence). DNA for the CDR3: TGTGCCAGTAGTATAGATCGGTCTAGCACAGATACGCAGTATTTT. Translating it yields CASSIDRSSTDTQYF.

In its sample, this clone was seen once. This rearrangement joins TRBV7-9 to TRBJ1-2; 8 nucleotides agree with TRBD1. The CDR3 loop spans 15 amino acids. The germline V gene has CDR1 SEHNR and CDR2 FQNEAQ (reference sequence). Trimming at V came to 1 base and at J to 8 bases, leaving 9 bases not matched to a gene. CDR3 in amino acids: CASSLGTGTDGGYTF. The CDR3 coding sequence is TGTGCCAGCAGCTTAGGGACAGGGACGGACGGCGGCTACACCTTC.

CDR3 bases: TGCAGCGTTGTCGGAGGCTGGAGCACTGAAGCTTTCTTT. Encoded protein: CSVVGGWSTEAFF. The chain carries TRBV29-1 and TRBJ1-1; D is unclear. This CDR3 has 13 residues. Germline CDR1 and CDR2: SQVTM and ANQGSEA. The V end lost 4 bases, the J end lost 4 bases, and 13 bases lay between the germline ends.

J is TRBJ2-5 and V is TRBV7-7; D might be TRBD2 (6 bases). There are 14 residues in the CDR3. Trimming removed 2 bases from V and 5 bases from J, with 12 bases in between. The germline CDR1 and CDR2 sequences are SSHAT and FNYEAQ (reference sequence). This CDR3 reads CASSLLGGEETQYF. CDR3 in DNA: TGTGCCAGCAGCTTACTGGGGGGAGAGGAGACCCAGTACTTC.

This clone appeared a few times. V is TRBV7-9 and J is TRBJ2-7; D remains unclear. This CDR3 has 13 amino acids. CDR1 is SEHNR, CDR2 FQNEAQ, per germline (reference sequence). Trimming took 3 bases from V and 2 from J, leaving 8 bases between them. DNA for the CDR3: TGTGCCAGCAGCTTTGGCAGAACCTACGAGCAGTACTTC. Translated, it gives CASSFGRTYEQYF.

The chain's CDR3 is CASSFLGTTSYEQYF. DNA of the CDR3: TGCGCCAGCAGCTTCCTCGGGACTACGTCCTACGAGCAGTACTTC. This chain connects TRBV5-1 to TRBJ2-7; TRBD2 agrees at 7 bases. The CDR3 is made up of 15 amino acids. The J segment lost 1 base and the V segment lost 2 bases, leaving 6 bases of the junction unmatched. Germline CDR1 reads SGHRS; CDR2 reads YFSETQ.

The V gene is TRBV6-5, the J gene TRBJ2-1, with 12 bases lining up with TRBD1. J gave up 8 bases and V 2 bases, and 1 base lay outside the gene matches. This CDR3 region has 14 residues. CDR1 is MNHEY, CDR2 SVGAGI, per germline. The DNA for the CDR3 is TGTGCCAGCAGTTACGGGGACAGGGGGCATGAGCAGTTCTTC. This codes for CASSYGDRGHEQFF.